The 12 T cell receptor beta chains below come from one sample, sequenced in a study of shared clonotypes between healthy human individuals. Repertoires were generated with immunoSEQ multiplex PCR, while TCRdb's copy carries only in-frame clones and drops some. The data hold about 980,000 clones, with over 60% observed a single time. Sequencing input: memory CD4+ T cells sorted from blood. The sample's subset: CD45RA-negative fraction. All receptors come from a man between 18 and 35 years old in good health.

The chain uses TRBV30 and TRBJ1-1; tentatively, D is TRBD1 (6 bases). Germline CDR1 is GTSNPN and CDR2 is SVGIG (reference sequence). The CDR3 covers 14 residues. The V gene lost 0 bases and the J gene lost 10 bases, with 18 bases spanning the gap. The CDR3: CAWSVRGGAFPAFF. DNA for the CDR3: TGTGCCTGGAGTGTACGGGGGGGCGCGTTCCCAGCTTTCTTT.

In its sample, this clone was seen once. The rearrangement joins TRBV5-1 to TRBJ2-5; D remains unclear. V was shortened by 4 bases and J by 5 bases, with 9 bases between the two germline ends. Germline assignment: CDR1 SGHRS and CDR2 YFSETQ. CDR3 size: 12 residues. CDR3 bases: TGCGCCAGCAGCGGGAACATGGAGACCCAGTACTTC. It is translated as CASSGNMETQYF.

V usage is TRBV7-2 and J usage is TRBJ2-3, with D unclear. From germline, CDR1 is SGHTA and CDR2 FQGNSA. V was pared by 4 bases and J by 0 bases, with 17 bases between. The CDR3 is 17 amino acids. The CDR3 nucleotides read TGTGCCAGCAGCTCGCCCCAGGCTCGGCTGAGCACAGATACGCAGTATTTT. Translation gives CASSSPQARLSTDTQYF.

In regard to this clone: In the same sample, other DNA sequences code for this CDR3. The gene calls are TRBV6-1 and TRBJ1-1; TRBD1 matches at 7 bases. Trimming cost V 4 bases and J 2 bases; bases outside gene matches: 4. Germline values: CDR1 MNHNS, CDR2 SASEGT. This CDR3 is built from 14 residues. CDR3 amino acids: CASSGGTANTEAFF. CDR3 in DNA: TGTGCCAGCAGTGGAGGGACAGCCAACACTGAAGCTTTCTTT.

A few counts support this clone. The gene calls are TRBV6-1 and TRBJ2-2, with TRBD2 identical over 8 bases. The ends lost 6 bases at V and 7 bases at J; junction bases unmatched: 7. The CDR3 is 14 residues long. CDR1 is MNHNS, CDR2 SASEGT, per germline. CDR3: CASSVGLVGGELFF. In DNA form, the CDR3 reads TGTGCCAGCAGCGTGGGACTAGTGGGCGGGGAGCTGTTTTTT.

This clone was detected only once. Other nucleotide sequences in the sample specify the same CDR3. The chain uses TRBV29-1 and TRBJ2-2; no clear D gene. The germline V and J ends were trimmed by 7 bases and 5 bases, with 17 bases remaining between them. Per the germline V gene, CDR1 is SQVTM and CDR2 is ANQGSEA. The CDR3 spans 14 residues. The CDR3 DNA is TGCAGCGCTGGAAAGAATCTTGATACCGGGGAGCTGTTTTTT. It translates to CSAGKNLDTGELFF.

The genes are TRBV5-1 and TRBJ2-2; unclear D gene. V shed 1 base and J shed 6 bases, with 10 bases lying between them. The germline gives CDR1 SGHRS, CDR2 YFSETQ. CDR3 size: 14 residues. CDR3 region: CASSLLSDAGELFF. The CDR3 coding sequence is TGCGCCAGCAGCTTGCTGTCAGACGCCGGGGAGCTGTTTTTT.

There are a few counts of this clone. The genes are TRBV11-3 and TRBJ2-2; 7 bases map to TRBD1. The CDR3 is 14 amino acids. The V and J ends lost 5 bases and 1 base, in that order; junction bases with no gene match: 1. CDR1 is SGHNT and CDR2 is YENEEA in the germline V gene. CDR3 nucleotides: TGTGCCAGCAGCGGACAGGAGAACACCGGGGAGCTGTTTTTT. Translated: CASSGQENTGELFF.

About this clone: Other DNA sequences within the sample encode an identical CDR3. V gene TRBV2 combines with J gene TRBJ1-5, with 7 bases lining up with TRBD1. CDR1 SNHLY and CDR2 FYNNEI come from the germline V gene. The CDR3 length is 15 residues. V shed 3 bases and J 2 bases; nucleotides not matched to a gene: 4. CDR3 sequence (DNA): TGTGCCAGCAGTGAGAGGGGGCTAGGCAATCAGCCCCAGCATTTT. Its protein product is CASSERGLGNQPQHF.

The chain links TRBV5-1 to TRBJ2-2, with 14 bases matching TRBD2. After removal of 4 bases from V and 4 bases from J, the junction contained 3 bases not matched to a gene. There are 16 residues in the CDR3. Germline V gene data show CDR1 as SGHRS and CDR2 as YFSETQ. CDR3 protein: CASSGLAGGLTGELFF. The CDR3 bases are TGCGCCAGCAGCGGACTAGCGGGGGGACTCACCGGGGAGCTGTTTTTT. Variable domain in full (rest from reference TRBV5-1 and TRBJ2-2): KAGVTQTPRYLIKTRGQQVTLSCSPISGHRSVSWYQQTPGQGLQFLFEYFSETQRNKGNFPGRFSGRQFSNSRSEMNVSTLELGDSALYLCASSGLAGGLTGELFFGEGSRLTVL.

V and J are TRBV6-5 and TRBJ2-7; 9 positions match TRBD1. With 5 bases clipped from V and 6 bases from J, the junction kept 11 bases outside the gene matches. Germline-derived CDR1 and CDR2 are MNHEY and SVGAGI. The CDR3 totals 15 residues. The CDR3 coding sequence is TGTGCCAGCAGTCCAACAACTACAGGGGGCGGCGAGCAGTACTTC. This sequence encodes CASSPTTTGGGEQYF.

This clone came up a few times. This rearrangement joins TRBV6-1 to TRBJ2-7, with 11 bases identical to TRBD2. From germline, CDR1 is MNHNS and CDR2 SASEGT. The CDR3 totals 17 residues. J lost 3 bases, V lost 4 bases, and 11 bases had no gene match. DNA of the CDR3: TGTGCCAGCAGTGTCCAAGGACTAGCGGGCAATTACTACGAGCAGTACTTC. Translated: CASSVQGLAGNYYEQYF.